One sample yielded the 24 T cell receptor beta chains listed below, sequenced in a study of blood T cell repertoires in COVID-19. Sequencing was performed with immunoSEQ multiplex PCR; in TCRdb, only in-frame clones are kept and a portion is missing. There are fewer than 100,000 clones in the sample; approximately 90% occur only once, and around 0.8% lies in the top ten. The specimen sequenced was peripheral blood. Source of these receptors: a woman aged 80 or over with acute or convalescent COVID-19.

This clone has just a few counts. This chain connects TRBV6-5 to TRBJ2-3; 10 bases are a match to TRBD2. The germline CDR1 and CDR2 sequences are MNHEY and SVGAGI. This CDR3 spans 14 amino acids. Unmatched junction bases numbered 7, after V lost 6 bases and J lost 7 bases. The CDR3 spells CASRIAGGTHTQYF. The DNA for the CDR3 is TGTGCCAGCAGGATAGCGGGAGGCACCCATACGCAGTATTTT.

The rearrangement joins TRBV5-1 to TRBJ1-1; TRBD1 is a possible D gene (6 bases). The V end was cut by 4 bases, the J end by 4 bases, with 20 bases between. The germline V gene has CDR1 SGHRS and CDR2 YFSETQ. CDR3 length: 16 residues. CDR3 protein: CASSARTTGSSTEAFF. Here the CDR3 DNA reads TGCGCCAGCAGCGCGCGAACAACAGGGTCGAGCACTGAAGCTTTCTTT.

The CDR3 DNA sequence: TGTGCCAGCTCACCACCGTTTAGCGGGGGTCCTGTTAGCACAGATACGCAGTATTTT. It yields the protein CASSPPFSGGPVSTDTQYF. V usage is TRBV18 and J usage is TRBJ2-3, with TRBD2 matching 9 bases. V was clipped by 0 bases and J by 0 bases; unmatched bases: 10. The CDR3 runs 19 residues. CDR1 is KGHSH and CDR2 is LQKENI in the germline V gene.

There are a few counts of this clone. The genes are TRBV7-2 and TRBJ2-3; 10 bases agree with TRBD1. This CDR3 contains 15 residues. Germline assignment: CDR1 SGHTA and CDR2 FQGNSA. V trimming: 5 bases; J trimming: 2 bases; junction bases outside the gene matches: 4. The CDR3: CASSPGQGITDTQYF. CDR3 in DNA: TGTGCCAGCAGCCCGGGACAGGGGATCACAGATACGCAGTATTTT. Looking up the rest from reference TRBV7-2 and TRBJ2-3 gives the full variable domain: GAGVSQSPSNKVTEKGKDVELRCDPISGHTALYWYRQSLGQGLEFLIYFQGNSAPDKSGLPSDRFSAERTGGSVSTLTIQRTQQEDSAVYLCASSPGQGITDTQYFGPGTRLTVL.

J is TRBJ1-2 and V is TRBV2; 10 nucleotides line up with TRBD1. The CDR3 has 13 amino acids. From germline, CDR1 is SNHLY and CDR2 FYNNEI. Losses at the gene ends were 4 bases for V and 6 bases for J; bases not matched to a gene: 2. The CDR3 DNA reads as TGTGCCAGCAGTGCGGACAGGGGGGATGGCTACACCTTC. Protein: CASSADRGDGYTF.

The chain uses TRBV5-4 and TRBJ1-1; D is unresolved. CDR1 SGHNT and CDR2 YYREEE come from the germline V gene (reference sequence). The CDR3 length is 13 residues. V gave up 2 bases and J gave up 0 bases, with 5 bases separating them. CDR3 in amino acids: CASSLQMNTEAFF. For the CDR3, the DNA is TGTGCCAGCAGCTTACAGATGAACACTGAAGCTTTCTTT.

In its sample, this clone was seen once. The chain has TRBV19 and TRBJ2-7; 13 nucleotides match TRBD2. After removal of 6 bases from V and 4 bases from J, the junction contained 6 bases not matched to a gene. Looked up from germline, CDR1 is LNHDA and CDR2 is SQIVND (reference sequence). This CDR3 has 15 residues. The DNA of the CDR3 is TGTGCCAGTAGCCGGACTAGCGGGGGCCGGTACGAGCAGTACTTC. Its protein is CASSRTSGGRYEQYF.

V is TRBV5-8 and J is TRBJ1-2; D unresolved. The CDR3 extends over 14 amino acids. Germline values: CDR1 SGHTS, CDR2 YDEGEE. V was cut by 2 bases and J by 4 bases, with 12 bases left in between. CDR3 in DNA: TGTGCCAGCAGCTTAGAGTCTAGGATCTATGGCTACACCTTC. Translating it yields CASSLESRIYGYTF.

V is TRBV27 and J is TRBJ2-3; D unclear. The germline V gene encodes CDR1 MNHEY and CDR2 SMNVEV (reference sequence). CDR3 size: 16 residues. V was shortened by 8 bases and J by 6 bases, with 24 bases between the two germline ends. In DNA form, the CDR3 reads TGTGCCAGCGCCGCGGCGCTGTTTATGCGGCGGGATACGCAGTATTTT. This codes for CASAAALFMRRDTQYF.

The V call is TRBV6-2 or TRBV6-3, the J call TRBJ2-3; TRBD2 aligns across 7 bases. The V gene end was trimmed by 0 bases and the J gene end by 5 bases; junction bases not matched to a gene: 5. There are 15 residues in the CDR3. From germline, CDR1 is MNHEY and CDR2 SVGEGT. This CDR3 is CASSYSAGELDTQYF. Written as DNA, the CDR3 is TGTGCCAGCAGTTACTCCGCGGGAGAGCTAGATACGCAGTATTTT.

The V call is TRBV27, the J call TRBJ1-4, with 12 bases aligning to TRBD1. The CDR3 consists of 15 residues. Per the germline V gene, CDR1 is MNHEY and CDR2 is SMNVEV (reference sequence). Unmatched junction bases numbered 6, after V lost 2 bases and J lost 11 bases. This chain's CDR3 is CASSLGGQGAWKLFF. CDR3 DNA sequence: TGTGCCAGCAGTTTAGGGGGACAGGGGGCTTGGAAACTGTTTTTT.

This sequence joins TRBV11-3 and TRBJ2-2; TRBD1 matches 10 bases. Trimming at V came to 5 bases and at J to 6 bases, leaving 3 bases not matched to a gene. The V gene's germline CDR1 is SGHNT and CDR2 YENEEA. This CDR3 is 14 amino acids long. This CDR3 is CASSRDRGSGELFF. DNA of the CDR3: TGTGCCAGCAGCCGGGACAGGGGTTCCGGGGAGCTGTTTTTT.

The V call is TRBV7-9, the J call TRBJ2-3; 10 nucleotides align to TRBD2. Looked up from germline, CDR1 is SEHNR and CDR2 is FQNEAQ (reference sequence). This CDR3 region has 16 residues. The V segment lost 4 bases and the J segment 0 bases; nucleotides outside the gene matches: 4. The CDR3, as DNA: TGTGCCAGCAGCTACGGTAGCGGGGGGAGCACAGATACGCAGTATTTT. Protein product: CASSYGSGGSTDTQYF.

The rearrangement joins TRBV5-1 to TRBJ2-1; D not certain. The CDR3 loop spans 16 amino acids. V was clipped by 4 bases and J by 5 bases, with 19 bases between them. CDR1 is SGHRS and CDR2 is YFSETQ in the germline V gene. The CDR3 DNA sequence: TGCGCCAGCAGCAGTATAGCCTCTCTACGGGACAATGAGCAGTTCTTC. This translates into CASSSIASLRDNEQFF.

The J gene is TRBJ1-6, the V gene TRBV18; perhaps TRBD1 as D (5 bases). Germline loops: CDR1 KGHSH, CDR2 LQKENI. V was cut by 2 bases and J by 5 bases, with 13 bases left in between. This CDR3 is 16 amino acids long. The DNA for the CDR3 is TGTGCCAGCTCACCAGGCAGGGCAGAGAATAATTCACCCCTCCACTTT. Encoded protein: CASSPGRAENNSPLHF.

This chain uses TRBV5-1 with TRBJ2-3; 8 nucleotides agree with TRBD1. Germline trimming cut 4 bases from V and 8 bases from J; bases unmatched to any gene: 9. The CDR3 runs to 14 residues. Germline lookup yields CDR1 SGHRS and CDR2 YFSETQ. This chain's CDR3 is CASSLGQGPGTQYF. In DNA form, the CDR3 reads TGCGCCAGCAGCCTAGGACAGGGTCCGGGTACGCAGTATTTT.

The genes are TRBV6-1 and TRBJ2-7; 8 positions match TRBD1. Germline V gene data show CDR1 as MNHNS and CDR2 as SASEGT. The CDR3 is made up of 16 amino acids. The J segment lost 3 bases and the V segment lost 3 bases, leaving 10 bases of the junction unmatched. CDR3 in amino acids: CASSEGWTGNFYEQYF. The DNA for the CDR3 is TGTGCCAGCAGTGAGGGCTGGACAGGGAATTTCTACGAGCAGTACTTC.

V is TRBV5-6 and J is TRBJ1-2; D uncertain. Trimming removed 1 base at V and 1 base at J, with 11 bases between. The length of the CDR3 is 15 residues. Germline assignment: CDR1 SGHDT and CDR2 YYEEEE. In nucleotides, the CDR3 is TGTGCCAGCAGCTTGCCAGGACGGGGTAACTATGGCTACACCTTC. It yields the protein CASSLPGRGNYGYTF.

V gene TRBV7-3 combines with J gene TRBJ2-6; 9 bases align to TRBD1. The ends lost 6 bases at V and 4 bases at J; junction bases unmatched: 10. The CDR3 length is 17 residues. Germline V lookup: CDR1 SGHTA, CDR2 FQGTGA. The CDR3 bases are TGTGCCAGCAGACGTTCCGGGACAGGGAGCGGGGCCAACGTCCTGACTTTC. Its translation is CASRRSGTGSGANVLTF.

The V call is TRBV5-4, the J call TRBJ1-6, with D unresolved. This CDR3 spans 17 amino acids. Trimming removed 0 bases from V and 7 bases from J, with 17 bases in between. Germline V CDR1 and CDR2: SGHNT, YYREEE (reference sequence). The DNA for the CDR3 is TGTGCCAGCAGCTTGGGAGGGAACCACGCTGCGAATTCACCCCTCCACTTT. Its protein product is CASSLGGNHAANSPLHF.

This chain links TRBV18 with TRBJ2-1, with D hard to call. Germline CDR1 KGHSH, CDR2 LQKENI. The CDR3 totals 14 residues. V was cut by 2 bases and J by 8 bases, with 13 bases left in between. This chain's CDR3 is CASSPDSYVDEQFF. In DNA form, the CDR3 reads TGTGCCAGCTCACCAGACTCTTACGTGGATGAGCAGTTCTTC.

The chain has TRBV5-1 and TRBJ2-3, with 9 positions matching TRBD2. After removal of 5 bases from V and 3 bases from J, the junction contained 10 bases not matched to a gene. Per the germline V gene, CDR1 is SGHRS and CDR2 is YFSETQ. The CDR3 runs to 16 residues. The DNA for the CDR3 is TGCGCCAGCAGGAGACTAGCGGACGGTAGGACAGATACGCAGTATTTT. Its translation is CASRRLADGRTDTQYF.

The chain uses TRBV19 and TRBJ1-2, with a tentative D call TRBD1 (6 bases). The CDR3 runs to 14 residues. Germline V gene data show CDR1 as LNHDA and CDR2 as SQIVND (reference sequence). V dropped 10 bases and J dropped 7 bases, with 22 bases sitting between them. Here the CDR3 DNA reads TGTGCCACCTCGAACCCGAGGGGGAAGGGTGGCTACACCTTC. Translated: CATSNPRGKGGYTF.

V is TRBV3-1 (or the pseudogene TRBV3-2) and J is TRBJ1-2; TRBD1 is a possible D gene (5 bases). The germline V gene has CDR1 LGHDT and CDR2 YNNKEL (reference sequence). Trimming took 3 bases from V and 1 from J, leaving 9 bases between them. The CDR3 contains 14 residues. CDR3 sequence reads: CASSQATVNYGYTF. CDR3 DNA sequence: TGTGCCAGCAGCCAGGCGACAGTTAACTATGGCTACACCTTC.